This T cell receptor beta chain was identified during a study of T cell responses to AZD1222 COVID-19 vaccine. Study-wide results and caveats: Among AZD1222 vaccinees, only 5 to 7 were seropositive at baseline.

The trim removed 7 bases at V and 3 bases at J, leaving 8 bases unmatched. The CDR3 consists of 15 residues. Germline-derived CDR1 and CDR2 are LNHDA and SQIVND (reference sequence). The method was immunoSEQ multiplex PCR; TCRdb's version includes in-frame clones alone and lacks a portion of them. Among 80,000 to 90,000 clones listed, 89% were seen once. Of note for this clone: Its antigen is unknown.

The V and J genes are TRBV19 and TRBJ1-1; 10 bases map to TRBD1. The sequence came from an adult in good health. The specimen was peripheral blood, collected on day 0 of AZD1222 vaccination. CDR3 coding DNA: TGTGCCAGTAACCAAGACAGGGGGCAGGACACTGAAGCTTTCTTT. It is translated as CASNQDRGQDTEAFF.